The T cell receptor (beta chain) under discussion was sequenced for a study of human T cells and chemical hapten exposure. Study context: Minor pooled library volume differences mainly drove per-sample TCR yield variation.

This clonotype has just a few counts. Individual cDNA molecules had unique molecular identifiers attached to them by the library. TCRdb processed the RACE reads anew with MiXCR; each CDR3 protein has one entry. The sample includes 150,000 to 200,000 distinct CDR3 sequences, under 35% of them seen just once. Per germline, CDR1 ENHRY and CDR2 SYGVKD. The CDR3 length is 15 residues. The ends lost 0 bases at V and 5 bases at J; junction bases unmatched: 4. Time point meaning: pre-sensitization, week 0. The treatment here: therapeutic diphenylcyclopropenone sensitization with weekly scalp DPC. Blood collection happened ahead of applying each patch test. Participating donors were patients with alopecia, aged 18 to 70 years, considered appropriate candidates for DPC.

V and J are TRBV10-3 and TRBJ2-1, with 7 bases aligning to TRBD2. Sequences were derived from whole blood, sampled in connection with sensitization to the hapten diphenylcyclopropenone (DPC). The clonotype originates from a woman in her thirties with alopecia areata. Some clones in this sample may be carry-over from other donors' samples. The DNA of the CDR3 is TGTGCCATCAGTGAGTCGGGAGGGTGGAACAATGAGCAGTTCTTC. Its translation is CAISESGGWNNEQFF.